The 14 T cell receptor beta chains listed next were all sequenced from one sample in a study of blood T cell repertoires in COVID-19. Sequenced by immunoSEQ multiplex PCR; TCRdb stores in-frame clones only, minus some. The sample has roughly 360,000 clones, 88% seen once. The sequenced sample was PBMCs or T cells enriched from blood (not recorded which). The receptors derive from a woman under 40 with acute COVID-19.

V usage is TRBV29-1 and J usage is TRBJ2-7, with a possible D match to TRBD2 (5 bases). V lost 4 bases, J lost 2 bases, and 12 bases lay in between. CDR1 and CDR2 (germline): SQVTM, ANQGSEA. The CDR3 contains 13 residues. The CDR3 bases are TGCAGCGTTGTACGGGAAGACGCCTACGAGCAGTACTTC. It yields the protein CSVVREDAYEQYF.

The chain has TRBV9 and TRBJ1-3, with 9 positions matching TRBD1. The V gene's germline CDR1 is SGDLS and CDR2 YYNGEE. V gave up 0 bases and J gave up 4 bases; unmatched junction bases: 8. This CDR3 has 17 amino acids. CDR3 in amino acids: CASSVARDRVIGNTIYF. DNA for the CDR3: TGTGCCAGCAGCGTAGCCCGGGACAGGGTAATCGGAAACACCATATATTTT.

The J gene is TRBJ1-3, the V gene TRBV30; D ambiguous. The germline V gene has CDR1 GTSNPN and CDR2 SVGIG (reference sequence). CDR3 length: 16 residues. Trimming shortened V by 1 base and J by 0 bases, and 13 bases separated the two germline ends. The CDR3 loop reads CAWSAPRVHSGNTIYF. The CDR3 nucleotides read TGTGCCTGGAGTGCGCCTCGGGTGCACTCTGGAAACACCATATATTTT. The whole variable domain, filled in from reference TRBV30 and TRBJ1-3, reads SQTIHQWPATLVQPVGSPLSLECTVEGTSNPNLYWYRQAAGRGLQLLFYSVGIGQISSEVPQNLSASRPQDRQFILSSKKLLLSDSGFYLCAWSAPRVHSGNTIYFGEGSWLTVV.

The V call is TRBV30, the J call TRBJ1-6; D is unclear. The length of the CDR3 is 14 residues. The germline V gene has CDR1 GTSNPN and CDR2 SVGIG (reference sequence). The V gene lost 0 bases and the J gene lost 10 bases, with 13 bases spanning the gap. DNA of the CDR3: TGTGCCTGGAGTGTAGGAGATGCGGGATCACCCCTCCACTTT. Amino acid sequence: CAWSVGDAGSPLHF.

The gene calls are TRBV6-5 and TRBJ2-7; TRBD1 agrees at 8 bases. This CDR3 is 13 amino acids long. Germline V gene lookup returns CDR1 MNHEY and CDR2 SVGAGI. The V gene end was trimmed by 6 bases and the J gene end by 5 bases; junction bases not matched to a gene: 6. This CDR3 reads CASRETGAHEQYF. The DNA for the CDR3 is TGTGCCAGCAGGGAGACAGGGGCCCACGAGCAGTACTTC.

CDR3 nucleotide sequence: TGTGCCAGCTCACCCCTCAGCTCCTACGAGCAGTACTTC. It is translated as CASSPLSSYEQYF. The genes are TRBV18 and TRBJ2-7, with D unclear. This CDR3 comprises 13 residues. V was pared by 3 bases and J by 0 bases, with 6 bases between. Germline-derived CDR1 and CDR2 are KGHSH and LQKENI. The whole variable domain, remainder taken from reference TRBV18 and TRBJ2-7, is NAGVMQNPRHLVRRRGQEARLRCSPMKGHSHVYWYRQLPEEGLKFMVYLQKENIIDESGMPKERFSAEFPKEGPSILRIQQVVRGDSAAYFCASSPLSSYEQYFGPGTRLTVT.

The chain links TRBV7-3 to TRBJ2-1; D may be TRBD2 (6 bases). This CDR3 contains 13 residues. Germline V gene lookup returns CDR1 SGHTA and CDR2 FQGTGA. V was shortened by 5 bases and J by 4 bases, with 9 bases between the two germline ends. The CDR3: CASSLGLYNEQFF. CDR3 nucleotide sequence: TGTGCCAGCAGCCTGGGACTTTACAATGAGCAGTTCTTC.

V usage is TRBV3-1 (or the pseudogene TRBV3-2) and J usage is TRBJ1-1; D not resolved. Deletions cut 1 base from V and 4 bases from J, with 16 bases between. CDR1 and CDR2 from the germline V gene are LGHDT and YNNKEL (reference sequence). The CDR3 runs to 16 residues. CDR3 region: CASSQAPAVISTEAFF. The DNA of the CDR3 is TGTGCCAGCAGCCAAGCCCCTGCGGTTATTAGCACTGAAGCTTTCTTT.

The rearrangement links TRBV6-2 or TRBV6-3 to TRBJ1-6; no firm D call. V dropped 2 bases and J dropped 7 bases, with 6 bases sitting between them. This CDR3 is 13 amino acids long. Per germline, CDR1 MNHEY and CDR2 SVGEGT. CDR3 sequence (DNA): TGTGCCAGCAGTTACGTCGGGAATTCACCCCTCCACTTT. This encodes CASSYVGNSPLHF.

This rearrangement joins TRBV7-3 to TRBJ2-2; no clear D. The CDR3 is 14 amino acids. The germline V gene encodes CDR1 SGHTA and CDR2 FQGTGA. The germline V and J ends were trimmed by 5 bases and 3 bases, with 10 bases remaining between them. The CDR3 sequence is CASSIQQDTGELFF. Here the CDR3 DNA reads TGTGCCAGCAGCATACAACAAGACACCGGGGAGCTGTTTTTT.

The chain couples TRBV19 to TRBJ2-1; D gene unclear. The germline CDR1 and CDR2 sequences are LNHDA and SQIVND (reference sequence). Trimming removed 6 bases at V and 6 bases at J, with 21 bases between. The length of the CDR3 is 16 residues. CDR3 sequence reads: CASSPALYPRGNEQFF. For the CDR3, the DNA is TGTGCCAGTAGCCCTGCGTTATACCCCCGCGGCAATGAGCAGTTCTTC.

This chain uses TRBV24-1 with TRBJ2-3; 9 bases are a match to TRBD2. The V segment lost 4 bases and the J segment 6 bases; nucleotides outside the gene matches: 7. CDR1 is KGHDR, CDR2 SFDVKD, per germline. The CDR3 is made up of 15 amino acids. CDR3 nucleotide sequence: TGTGCCACCAGTGACCTCGGGACTAGCAGGGATACGCAGTATTTT. This translates into CATSDLGTSRDTQYF.

Here the CDR3 reads CASSVVSGGNYNEQFF. CDR3 nucleotides: TGTGCCAGCAGCGTAGTTTCGGGGGGCAACTACAATGAGCAGTTCTTC. The chain combines TRBV9 with TRBJ2-1; possibly TRBD2 for D (7 bases). The CDR3 has 16 amino acids. The V and J ends lost 0 bases and 3 bases respectively, with 13 bases between them. CDR1 is SGDLS and CDR2 is YYNGEE in the germline V gene.

The rearrangement joins TRBV24-1 to TRBJ1-5; D might be TRBD1 (5 bases). Germline V CDR1 and CDR2: KGHDR, SFDVKD. V was pared by 3 bases and J by 4 bases, with 12 bases between. CDR3 size: 15 residues. In DNA, the CDR3 is TGTGCCACCAGTGATCCAGGGTTGCCTAATCAGCCCCAGCATTTT. It is translated as CATSDPGLPNQPQHF.